The clone carrying this T cell receptor (beta chain) showed up many times. Its antigen remains unknown. This record belongs to a study of early T cells in non-severe SARS-CoV-2 infection. As for the study in general: Sequencing of bulk RNA from unsorted whole blood was done, without chain pairing.

Study-wide findings and caveats: Matches to VDJdb favored anti-spike CD8 responses and missed private and CD4 specificities.

Each single cDNA molecule received a unique molecular identifier. One entry per CDR3 protein results from TCRdb running MiXCR on the 5' RACE reads. The table has 22,000 or so distinct CDR3 sequences, just under 4.5% seen once. The sequenced sample consisted of whole blood. This receptor was taken from an adult who was a healthcare worker with PCR-confirmed SARS-CoV-2 infection or an uninfected control (not recorded which).

CDR3 residues: CASSLALAGTGNYGYTF. CDR3 in DNA: TGTGCCAGCAGCTTAGCGTTGGCTGGGACAGGGAACTATGGCTACACCTTC. The gene calls are TRBV7-2 and TRBJ1-2; 9 bases are a match to TRBD1. Germline loops: CDR1 SGHTA, CDR2 FQGNSA. The CDR3 is 17 amino acids. V was clipped by 0 bases and J by 2 bases; unmatched bases: 7.